This T cell receptor (beta chain) is drawn from a study of blood T cell repertoires in COVID-19. The germline CDR1 and CDR2 sequences are MNHNY and SVGAGI (reference sequence). The CDR3 totals 15 residues. After removal of 7 bases from V and 3 bases from J, the junction contained 6 bases not matched to a gene. This study enrolled people aged about 18 to 100 from around 25 US geographic areas. This table comes from immunoSEQ multiplex PCR, and its TCRdb copy is limited to in-frame clones, with some not included. The sample includes about 400,000 clones, 87% of them seen just once. What was sequenced was PBMCs or T cells enriched from blood (not recorded which). The sequence derives from a woman in her 30s who had recovered from COVID-19. The chain is built from TRBV6-6 and TRBJ1-5, with 10 bases matching TRBD1. In DNA, the CDR3 is TGTGCCAGCATCGACAGGGGGCCTCTCAATCAGCCCCAGCATTTT. It encodes CASIDRGPLNQPQHF.